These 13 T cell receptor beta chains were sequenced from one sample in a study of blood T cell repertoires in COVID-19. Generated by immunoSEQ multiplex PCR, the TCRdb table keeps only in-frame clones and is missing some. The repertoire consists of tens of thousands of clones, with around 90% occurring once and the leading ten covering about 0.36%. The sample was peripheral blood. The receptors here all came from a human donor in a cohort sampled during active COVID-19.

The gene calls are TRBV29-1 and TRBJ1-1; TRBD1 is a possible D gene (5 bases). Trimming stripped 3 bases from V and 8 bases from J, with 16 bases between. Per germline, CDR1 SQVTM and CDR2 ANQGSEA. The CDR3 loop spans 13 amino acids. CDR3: CSVEGGDRVEAFF. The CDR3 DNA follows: TGCAGCGTTGAGGGGGGGGACCGCGTGGAAGCTTTCTTT.

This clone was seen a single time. The CDR3 protein is CASSLPRGSWTEAFF. CDR3 DNA: TGTGCCAGCAGCCTACCTAGAGGGTCATGGACTGAAGCTTTCTTT. V usage is TRBV5-4 and J usage is TRBJ1-1; D remains unclear. The CDR3 covers 15 residues. Germline lookup yields CDR1 SGHNT and CDR2 YYREEE (reference sequence). V lost 4 bases and J lost 5, with 18 bases in between.

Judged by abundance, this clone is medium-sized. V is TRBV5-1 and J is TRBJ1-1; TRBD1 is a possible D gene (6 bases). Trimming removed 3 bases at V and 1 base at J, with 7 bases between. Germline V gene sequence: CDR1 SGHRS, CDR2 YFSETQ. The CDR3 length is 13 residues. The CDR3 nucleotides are TGCGCCAGCAGCTCGACAGGGAACACTGAAGCTTTCTTT. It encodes CASSSTGNTEAFF.

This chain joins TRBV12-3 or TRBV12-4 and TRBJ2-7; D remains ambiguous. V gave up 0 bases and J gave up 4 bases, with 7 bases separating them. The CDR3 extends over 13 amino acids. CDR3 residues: CASSLAYPYEQYF. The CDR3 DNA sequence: TGTGCCAGCAGTTTAGCATATCCGTACGAGCAGTACTTC.

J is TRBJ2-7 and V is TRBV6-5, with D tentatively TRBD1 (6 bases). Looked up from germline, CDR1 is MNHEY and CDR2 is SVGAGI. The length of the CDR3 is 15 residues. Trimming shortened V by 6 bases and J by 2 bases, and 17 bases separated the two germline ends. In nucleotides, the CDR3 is TGTGCCAGCAGCCCCCGGACAGTTACAGCCTACGAGCAGTACTTC. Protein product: CASSPRTVTAYEQYF.

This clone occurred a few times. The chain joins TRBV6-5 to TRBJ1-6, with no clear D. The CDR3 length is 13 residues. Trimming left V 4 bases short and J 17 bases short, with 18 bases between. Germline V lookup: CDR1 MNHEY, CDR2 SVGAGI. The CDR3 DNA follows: TGTGCCAGCAGTTCGCGACAAGAACTCCGATTCCACTTT. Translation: CASSSRQELRFHF.

The CDR3 sequence is CASSLGRDAAYEQYF. CDR3 sequence (DNA): TGTGCCAGCAGCTTAGGGCGGGACGCAGCCTACGAGCAGTACTTC. This rearrangement joins TRBV11-2 to TRBJ2-7, with D possibly matching TRBD2 (6 bases). Germline values: CDR1 SGHAT, CDR2 FQNNGV. The V end lost 1 base, the J end lost 2 bases, and 12 bases lay between the germline ends. The CDR3 extends over 15 amino acids.

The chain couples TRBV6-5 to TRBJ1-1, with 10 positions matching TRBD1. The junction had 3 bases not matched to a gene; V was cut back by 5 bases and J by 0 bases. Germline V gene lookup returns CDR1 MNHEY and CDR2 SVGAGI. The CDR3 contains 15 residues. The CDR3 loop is CASSQGQGMNTEAFF. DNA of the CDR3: TGTGCCAGCAGTCAGGGACAGGGGATGAACACTGAAGCTTTCTTT.

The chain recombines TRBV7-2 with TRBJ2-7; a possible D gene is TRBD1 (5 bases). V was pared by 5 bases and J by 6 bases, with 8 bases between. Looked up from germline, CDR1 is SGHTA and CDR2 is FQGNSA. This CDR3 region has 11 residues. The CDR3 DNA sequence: TGTGCCAGCAGCGCACAGGCCGAGCAGTACTTC. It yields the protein CASSAQAEQYF.

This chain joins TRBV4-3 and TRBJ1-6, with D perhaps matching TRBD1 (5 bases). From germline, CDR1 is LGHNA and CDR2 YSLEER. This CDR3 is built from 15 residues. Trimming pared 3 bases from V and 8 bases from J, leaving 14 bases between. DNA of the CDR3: TGCGCCAGCAGCCACGCGGGACCTCGATATTCACCCCTCCACTTT. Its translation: CASSHAGPRYSPLHF.

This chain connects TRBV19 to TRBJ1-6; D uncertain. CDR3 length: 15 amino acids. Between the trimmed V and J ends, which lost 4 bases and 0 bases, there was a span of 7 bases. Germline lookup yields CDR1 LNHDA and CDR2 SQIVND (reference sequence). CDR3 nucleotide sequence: TGTGCCAGTAGTACTTCGAGCTCCTATAATTCACCCCTCCACTTT. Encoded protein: CASSTSSSYNSPLHF.

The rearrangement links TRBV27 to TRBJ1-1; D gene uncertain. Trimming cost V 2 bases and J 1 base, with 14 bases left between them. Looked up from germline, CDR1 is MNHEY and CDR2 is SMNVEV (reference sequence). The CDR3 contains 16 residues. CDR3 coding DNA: TGTGCCAGCAGTTTAGCCTCCTCACGAGCGAACACTGAAGCTTTCTTT. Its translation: CASSLASSRANTEAFF.

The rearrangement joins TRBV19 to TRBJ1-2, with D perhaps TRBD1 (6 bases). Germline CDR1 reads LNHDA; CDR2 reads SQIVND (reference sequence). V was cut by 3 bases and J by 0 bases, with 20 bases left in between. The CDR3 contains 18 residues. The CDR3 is CASSIDALDRSSNYGYTF. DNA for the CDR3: TGTGCCAGTAGTATCGACGCCCTAGACAGGTCCTCTAACTATGGCTACACCTTC.